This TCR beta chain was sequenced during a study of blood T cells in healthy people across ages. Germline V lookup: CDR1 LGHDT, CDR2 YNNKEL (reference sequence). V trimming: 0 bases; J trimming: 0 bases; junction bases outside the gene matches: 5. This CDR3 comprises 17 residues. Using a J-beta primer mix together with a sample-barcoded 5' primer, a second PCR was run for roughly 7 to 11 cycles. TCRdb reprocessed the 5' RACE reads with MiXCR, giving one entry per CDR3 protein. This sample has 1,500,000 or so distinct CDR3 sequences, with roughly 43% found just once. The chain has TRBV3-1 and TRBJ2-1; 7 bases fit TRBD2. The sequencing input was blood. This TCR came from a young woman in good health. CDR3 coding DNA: TGTGCCAGCAGCCAAGACGCGCGGGGGAGCTCCTACAATGAGCAGTTCTTC. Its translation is CASSQDARGSSYNEQFF.